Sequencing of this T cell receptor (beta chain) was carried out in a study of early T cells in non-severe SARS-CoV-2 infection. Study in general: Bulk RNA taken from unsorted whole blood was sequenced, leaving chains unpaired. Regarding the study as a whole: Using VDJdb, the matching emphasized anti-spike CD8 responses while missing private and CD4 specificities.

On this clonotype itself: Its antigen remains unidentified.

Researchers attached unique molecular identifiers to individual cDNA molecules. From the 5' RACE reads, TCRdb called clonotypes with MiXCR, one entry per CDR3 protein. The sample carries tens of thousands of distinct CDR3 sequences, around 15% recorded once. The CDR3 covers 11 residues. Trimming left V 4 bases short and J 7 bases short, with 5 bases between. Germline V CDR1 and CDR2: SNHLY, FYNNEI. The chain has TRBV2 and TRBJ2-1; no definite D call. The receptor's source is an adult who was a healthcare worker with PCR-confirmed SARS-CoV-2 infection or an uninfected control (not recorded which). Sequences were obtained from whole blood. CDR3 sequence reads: CASSGENEQFF. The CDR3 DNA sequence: TGTGCCAGCAGTGGAGAAAATGAGCAGTTCTTC.